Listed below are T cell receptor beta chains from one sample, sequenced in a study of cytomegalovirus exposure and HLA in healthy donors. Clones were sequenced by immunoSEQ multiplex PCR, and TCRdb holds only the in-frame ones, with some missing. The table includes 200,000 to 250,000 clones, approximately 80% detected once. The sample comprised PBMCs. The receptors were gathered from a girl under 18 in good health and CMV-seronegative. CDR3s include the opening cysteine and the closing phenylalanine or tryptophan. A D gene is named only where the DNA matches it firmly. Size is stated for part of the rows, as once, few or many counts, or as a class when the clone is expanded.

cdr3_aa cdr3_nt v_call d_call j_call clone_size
CASSLLGNQPQHF TGTGCCAGCAGTTTATTAGGCAATCAGCCCCAGCATTTT TRBV27 NA TRBJ1-5 NA
CASSFRPSGRNNEQFF TGTGCCAGCAGTTTTAGGCCTAGCGGGAGGAACAATGAGCAGTTCTTC TRBV28 TRBD2 TRBJ2-1 NA
CASSQGEDRLNTEAFF TGTGCCAGCAGCCAAGGTGAGGACAGACTGAACACTGAAGCTTTCTTT TRBV4-2 NA TRBJ1-1 few
CASSAGLAGGRSYNEQFF TGTGCCAGCAGTGCAGGACTAGCGGGAGGACGATCATACAATGAGCAGTTCTTC TRBV25-1 TRBD2 TRBJ2-1 NA
CASSPSTGRGYTF TGTGCCAGCAGCCCTAGCACAGGGAGAGGCTACACCTTC TRBV13 NA TRBJ1-2 NA
CASRPTIVTSNEQFF TGTGCCAGCAGACCCACTATAGTAACTTCCAATGAGCAGTTCTTC TRBV6-1 NA TRBJ2-1 NA
CASSFINPGDYGYTF TGTGCCAGCAGCTTTATAAACCCGGGGGACTATGGCTACACCTTC TRBV7-9 NA TRBJ1-2 NA
CASSKGLADISGETQYF TGCGCCAGCAGCAAAGGCCTAGCGGACATCTCGGGGGAGACCCAGTACTTC TRBV5-1 TRBD2 TRBJ2-5 NA
CARGRLMGGYTF TGTGCCAGGGGGCGTTTAATGGGAGGCTACACCTTC TRBV11-2 NA TRBJ1-2 NA
CASSHPARVTEAFF TGTGCCAGCAGCCACCCGGCCAGGGTAACTGAAGCTTTCTTT TRBV28 NA TRBJ1-1 NA
CSVGVSGRDTDTQYF TGCAGCGTTGGGGTTAGCGGGAGGGACACAGATACGCAGTATTTT TRBV29-1 TRBD2 TRBJ2-3 NA
CARSLAGVDYEKLFF TGTGCCAGAAGCTTGGCGGGGGTTGACTATGAAAAACTGTTTTTT TRBV5-3 NA TRBJ1-4 NA
CASSMRNEQFF TGTGCCAGCAGCATGCGGAATGAGCAGTTCTTC TRBV27 NA TRBJ2-1 few
CASSQVPGQTYEQYF TGTGCCAGCAGCCAAGTCCCGGGACAGACCTACGAGCAGTACTTC TRBV4-2 TRBD1 TRBJ2-7 NA
CASSITPGHKNTEAFF TGTGCCAGTAGTATTACACCGGGACATAAGAACACTGAAGCTTTCTTT TRBV19 NA TRBJ1-1 NA
CASKSATGGSYNEQFF TGTGCCAGTAAATCGGCGACGGGGGGCTCCTACAATGAGCAGTTCTTC TRBV19 TRBD2 TRBJ2-1 NA
CASSLSGDRGSSLGYTF TGTGCCAGCAGCCTCTCCGGGGACAGGGGATCGTCTCTGGGCTACACCTTC TRBV27 TRBD1 TRBJ1-2 NA
CASSLADSGWRQETQYF TGCGCCAGCAGCTTGGCCGATTCGGGATGGCGGCAAGAGACCCAGTACTTC TRBV5-1 NA TRBJ2-5 NA
CASSQAEGIYEQYF TGTGCCAGCAGTCAAGCGGAAGGGATCTACGAGCAGTACTTC TRBV6-5 NA TRBJ2-7 NA
CASSLAGSGTLTDTQYF TGTGCCAGCAGCCTCGCGGGAAGCGGGACCCTCACAGATACGCAGTATTTT TRBV7-2 TRBD2 TRBJ2-3 NA
CASSSAGTQGNTIYF TGTGCCAGCAGCTCCGCCGGGACACAGGGTAACACCATATATTTT TRBV28 NA TRBJ1-3 NA
CASSFTGEAEAFF TGTGCCAGCAGTTTTACGGGGGAGGCTGAAGCTTTCTTT TRBV27 NA TRBJ1-1 NA
CASSPRGSTNEKLFF TGTGCCAGCAGCCCCCGAGGTTCGACTAATGAAAAACTGTTTTTT TRBV9 NA TRBJ1-4 few
CASSHRQLNTGELFF TGTGCCAGCAGTCACAGACAGCTGAACACCGGGGAGCTGTTTTTT TRBV28 NA TRBJ2-2 once
CASSEEKQGFDSYEQYF TGTGCCAGCAGTGAAGAGAAACAGGGATTCGATTCCTACGAGCAGTACTTC TRBV6-1 NA TRBJ2-7 NA
CATQNLGGLGTEAFF TGTGCCACCCAAAACCTTGGAGGGTTGGGCACTGAAGCTTTCTTT TRBV28 NA TRBJ1-1 NA
CAWGGEEGNALFEQYF TGTGCCTGGGGGGGGGAGGAAGGGAATGCCCTATTCGAGCAGTACTTC TRBV30 TRBD2 TRBJ2-7 NA
CASSPRDQGATEAFF TGTGCCAGCAGTCCCCGAGATCAGGGGGCCACTGAAGCTTTCTTT TRBV28 TRBD1 TRBJ1-1 few
CASLPGQGDINQPQHF TGTGCCAGTCTTCCCGGACAGGGGGATATCAATCAGCCCCAGCATTTT TRBV19 TRBD1 TRBJ1-5 NA
CASSQNTGLTNYGYTF TGCGCCAGCAGCCAAAACACGGGACTCACGAACTATGGCTACACCTTC TRBV4-3 NA TRBJ1-2 NA
CASSLGYGGTPVYEAFF TGTGCCAGCAGTTTAGGTTACGGGGGGACGCCGGTTTATGAAGCTTTCTTT TRBV28 NA TRBJ1-1 NA
CASSAGDRDTGELFF TGTGCCAGTAGTGCGGGGGACAGGGACACCGGGGAGCTGTTTTTT TRBV19 TRBD1 TRBJ2-2 few
CASSTQGQQYF TGTGCCAGCAGCACACAGGGACAGCAGTACTTC TRBV27 NA TRBJ2-7 NA
CASSLFSTPQGWSEQFF TGTGCCAGCAGCTTGTTTTCCACCCCCCAGGGGTGGAGTGAGCAGTTCTTC TRBV7-6 NA TRBJ2-1 NA
CASSLFRQGSDTQYF TGTGCCAGCAGCTTATTTAGACAGGGAAGCGATACGCAGTATTTT TRBV5-6 TRBD1 TRBJ2-3 once
CASRYRDWDSPLHF TGTGCCAGCAGATACCGGGACTGGGATTCACCCCTCCACTTT TRBV6-6 NA TRBJ1-6 NA
CATKAPRTGRANEQFF TGTGCCACCAAAGCACCCCGGACAGGGAGAGCAAATGAGCAGTTCTTC TRBV27 TRBD1 TRBJ2-1 NA
CASSGYGTASTDTQYF TGCGCCAGCAGCGGATACGGGACAGCATCCACAGATACGCAGTATTTT TRBV5-1 TRBD1 TRBJ2-3 once
CASSSHQPQHF TGTGCCAGCAGTTCTCATCAGCCCCAGCATTTT TRBV28 NA TRBJ1-5 few
CASSLQWVRSTDTQYF TGTGCCAGCAGCCTCCAATGGGTGCGGAGCACAGATACGCAGTATTTT TRBV5-6 NA TRBJ2-3 NA
CATSGQDTEAFF TGTGCCACCTCCGGACAGGACACTGAAGCTTTCTTT TRBV10-3 TRBD1 TRBJ1-1 NA
CASSPDRDNSPLHF TGTGCCAGCTCACCGGACAGGGATAATTCACCCCTCCACTTT TRBV18 TRBD1 TRBJ1-6 NA
CASSEARGGTKETQYF TGTGCCAGCAGTGAAGCGCGGGGGGGGACCAAAGAGACCCAGTACTTC TRBV2 TRBD2 TRBJ2-5 NA
CASSKRGDTDTQYF TGTGCCAGCAGCAAGCGGGGGGACACAGATACGCAGTATTTT TRBV9 TRBD2 TRBJ2-3 NA
CASGSTSSGANVLTF TGTGCCAGCGGATCAACTAGCTCTGGGGCCAACGTCCTGACTTTC TRBV27 NA TRBJ2-6 NA
CASSLRPTSWDTEAFF TGTGCCAGCAGCCTCCGCCCGACATCGTGGGACACTGAAGCTTTCTTT TRBV11-2 NA TRBJ1-1 NA
CASSQVDRGVGYTF TGCGCCAGCAGCCAGGTCGACAGGGGAGTGGGCTACACCTTC TRBV4-1 TRBD1 TRBJ1-2 NA
CSARGLAGGPEETQYF TGCAGCGCCCGTGGACTAGCGGGAGGGCCGGAGGAGACCCAGTACTTC TRBV29-1 TRBD2 TRBJ2-5 once